The source of this TCR beta chain is a study of shared clonotypes between healthy human individuals. Details on this clone: The antigen is unknown.

CD45RO-negative, CCR7-selected cells formed the naive CD8 fraction, which excluded terminally differentiated effector memory CD45RA+ cells. Produced via immunoSEQ multiplex PCR; TCRdb's table is partial and in-frame only. Found here are 550,000 to 600,000 clones, about 98% of them singletons; the top ten hold approximately 0.3%. Germline V gives CDR1 PRHDT, CDR2 FYEKMQ (reference sequence). CDR3 length: 14 residues. Trimming pared 1 base from V and 3 bases from J, leaving 9 bases between. General observations from the study: Sharing across four donors was highest in naive CD4 (approximately 5%) and lowest in memory CD8 (0.4%).

Sequenced sample: naive CD8+ T cells sorted from blood. The chain carries TRBV13 and TRBJ2-5, with TRBD2 as a possible D gene (5 bases). The source of this sequence is a man aged 30-40 years in good health. CDR3 region: CASSLALGEETQYF. CDR3 DNA sequence: TGTGCCAGCAGCTTAGCACTAGGAGAAGAGACCCAGTACTTC.